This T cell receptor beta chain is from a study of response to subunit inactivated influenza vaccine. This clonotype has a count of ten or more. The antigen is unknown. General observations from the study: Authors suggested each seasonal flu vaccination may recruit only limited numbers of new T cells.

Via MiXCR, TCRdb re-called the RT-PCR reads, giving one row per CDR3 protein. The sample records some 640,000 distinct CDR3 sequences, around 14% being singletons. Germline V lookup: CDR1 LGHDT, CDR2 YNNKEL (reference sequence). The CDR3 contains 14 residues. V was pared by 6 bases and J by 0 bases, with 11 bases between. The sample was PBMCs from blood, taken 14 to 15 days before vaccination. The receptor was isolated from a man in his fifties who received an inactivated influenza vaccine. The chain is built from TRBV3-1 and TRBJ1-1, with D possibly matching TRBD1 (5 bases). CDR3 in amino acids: CASRDRNLNTEAFF. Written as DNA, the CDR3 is TGTGCCAGCAGAGACAGAAACTTGAACACTGAAGCTTTCTTT.